This T cell receptor beta chain appears in the sequencing data of a study of regulatory T cells in long-lasting Graves disease. Points on this clonotype: The antigen is undetermined.

The time point is: newly diagnosed GD, antithyroid drugs for less than 3 months. The TCR library was made from RNA that had been extracted from PBMCs in TRIzol. Study-wide findings and caveats: Having few samples may have compromised the accuracy.

This CDR3 is built from 17 residues. The ends were cut back, 3 bases at V and 1 base at J, with 16 bases in the middle. The germline CDR1 and CDR2 sequences are SQVTM and ANQGSEA. Construction of TCR beta libraries relied on iRepertoire HTBI primers and on Arm-PCR targeting CDR3 regions. TCRdb called the multiplex PCR reads again in MiXCR, with one record for every CDR3 protein. The sample contains around 470,000 distinct CDR3 sequences, about 14% of which appear only once. The data were also submitted as part of a second study, on T cells in Graves' hyperthyroidism and ophthalmopathy.

The material was peripheral blood mononuclear cells (PBMCs), obtained at new diagnosis, from a patient treated with antithyroid drugs. The gene calls are TRBV29-1 and TRBJ2-6; D is perhaps TRBD2 (5 bases). The sequence derives from a woman aged 45-65 years with Graves disease. The CDR3 coding sequence is TGCAGCGTTGACACCCCGGGATTCCTTTCTGGGGCCAACGTCCTGACTTTC. It is translated as CSVDTPGFLSGANVLTF.